This T cell receptor (beta chain) emerged from a study of cytomegalovirus exposure and HLA in healthy donors. General observations from the study: Specific recognition of CMV antigens was confirmed in vitro for a few chains (all CMV-associated). Analyzed later, association rates of TCRs varied across HLA loci, with DRB1 most and HLA-C fewest.

The PCR was carried out with 60 Vbeta primers and 13 Jbeta primers. The protocol was immunoSEQ multiplex PCR, while the TCRdb copy is restricted to in-frame clones and leaves out a portion. The sample contains fewer than 40,000 clones, 65% to 90% of which appear only once. This clone is a singleton in its sample. Its specificity is unknown. V was clipped by 5 bases and J by 4 bases; unmatched bases: 6. The V gene's germline CDR1 is SGHVS and CDR2 FNYEAQ. CDR3 length equals 17 residues. The sequenced sample was PBMCs. This chain joins TRBV7-6 and TRBJ2-2; 14 nucleotides match TRBD2. The source is a woman between 18 and 29 years old in good health and CMV-seronegative. This CDR3 reads CASSRTSGGTPTGELFF. The CDR3 nucleotides are TGTGCCAGCAGCCGGACTAGCGGGGGGACCCCCACCGGGGAGCTGTTTTTT.